Below, one T cell receptor beta chain is given with its context. Its antigen is as yet unknown. Clones were sequenced by immunoSEQ multiplex PCR, and TCRdb holds only the in-frame ones, with some missing. The table has 20,000 to 30,000 clones, more than 60% seen once; the top ten hold 14%. This sample stems from a study of OX40 agonist ivuxolimab in advanced cancers. General study points: Dose levels from 0.1 to 3.0 mg/kg saw CD4+ and CD8+ blood T cells expand clonally by week 6. CD4+ T cells averaged fewer expanded clones than CD8+ T cells.

Trimming removed 2 bases from V and 0 bases from J, with 14 bases in between. This CDR3 is built from 16 residues. Germline V gene lookup returns CDR1 MNHNY and CDR2 SVGAGI (reference sequence). The specimen was CD4+ or CD8+ T cells sorted from blood, collected in a trial of the OX40 agonist ivuxolimab. The clonotype originates from an adult with an advanced solid tumor such as melanoma, head and neck, liver or kidney cancer. The chain joins TRBV6-6 to TRBJ2-7, with D uncertain. CDR3 in DNA: TGTGCCAGCAGTTACGTCGACGGACCCAGCTCCTACGAGCAGTACTTC. Encoded protein: CASSYVDGPSSYEQYF.